Each of the 15 T cell receptor beta chains below was sequenced from the same sample in a study of cytomegalovirus exposure and HLA in healthy donors. The primer mix had 60 Vbeta and 13 Jbeta primers. Data came from immunoSEQ multiplex PCR; TCRdb stores just in-frame clones and leaves some out. The repertoire holds some 140,000 clones, roughly four fifths seen once, with about 1% in the top ten. What was sequenced was PBMCs. The receptors originated from a woman between 55 and 75 years old in good health and CMV-seronegative.

A few counts support this clone. The chain recombines TRBV9 with TRBJ1-3; a weak D match, TRBD1 (6 bases). In germline, CDR1 is SGDLS, CDR2 YYNGEE. The CDR3 is made up of 15 amino acids. V shed 4 bases and J shed 0 bases, with 11 bases lying between them. CDR3: CASSPTGNSGNTIYF. The CDR3 DNA reads as TGTGCCAGCAGCCCTACAGGGAACTCTGGAAACACCATATATTTT.

This sequence joins TRBV7-3 and TRBJ2-1; D perhaps matches TRBD2 (5 bases). The CDR3 is made up of 16 amino acids. Germline loops: CDR1 SGHTA, CDR2 FQGTGA. The V end was cut by 1 base, the J end by 4 bases, with 14 bases between. CDR3 nucleotide sequence: TGTGCCAGCAGCTTAATCTATGACTATCTATACAATGAGCAGTTCTTC. It codes for CASSLIYDYLYNEQFF.

The chain uses TRBV10-2 and TRBJ2-1; weak D call: TRBD2 (5 bases). V was cut by 6 bases and J by 9 bases, with 15 bases left in between. CDR3 size: 13 residues. CDR1 and CDR2 (germline): WSHSY, SAAADI. Written as DNA, the CDR3 is TGCGCCAGCAGGGAACTAGTGGCGGCTGAGCAGTTCTTC. Its translation is CASRELVAAEQFF.

This chain links TRBV23-1 with TRBJ2-2; perhaps TRBD2 as D (6 bases). TRBV23-1 is assigned to the ORF class and has an uncertain function. This CDR3 is 15 amino acids long. Trimming removed 6 bases at V and 3 bases at J, with 14 bases between. The CDR3 spells CASSPVEGYTGELFF. The CDR3 region has the DNA TGCGCCAGCAGCCCGGTGGAGGGTTACACCGGGGAGCTGTTTTTT.

This clone was recorded only once. This chain joins TRBV7-6 and TRBJ2-5, with D perhaps matching TRBD2 (5 bases). The CDR3 is 14 amino acids. Trimming pared 5 bases from V and 1 base from J, leaving 11 bases between. Germline CDR1 is SGHVS and CDR2 is FNYEAQ. CDR3 in DNA: TGTGCCAGCAGCATTGCCAGCGGCCAAGAGACCCAGTACTTC. Amino acids: CASSIASGQETQYF.

The chain recombines TRBV10-1 with TRBJ1-5, with D hard to call. V lost 0 bases to trimming and J lost 11 bases, with 11 bases between them. In germline, CDR1 is WNHNN, CDR2 SYGVQD (reference sequence). CDR3 length: 13 amino acids. The CDR3: CASSESRLGAQHF. The CDR3 DNA sequence: TGCGCCAGCAGTGAGTCAAGGCTCGGGGCCCAGCATTTT.

The rearrangement links TRBV19 to TRBJ2-7; 9 positions match TRBD1. The CDR3 extends over 16 amino acids. CDR1 and CDR2 (germline): LNHDA, SQIVND (reference sequence). Trimming at V came to 6 bases and at J to 3 bases, leaving 12 bases not matched to a gene. The CDR3, as DNA: TGTGCCAGTAGCACCTGGGGGGGACAGGGAAGCTACGAGCAGTACTTC. Protein sequence: CASSTWGGQGSYEQYF.

The chain links TRBV28 to TRBJ2-2; D gene unclear. The CDR3 is 15 residues long. Per germline, CDR1 MDHEN and CDR2 SYDVKM. The V and J ends lost 6 bases and 2 bases respectively, with 13 bases between them. CDR3 protein: CASSHRLSNTGELFF. The CDR3 DNA follows: TGTGCCAGCAGCCACCGACTCAGTAACACCGGGGAGCTGTTTTTT.

Only one count was recorded for this clone. The V and J genes are TRBV5-4 and TRBJ2-7; TRBD2 might be the D (6 bases). The germline V and J ends were trimmed by 5 bases and 2 bases, with 14 bases remaining between them. Germline CDR1 SGHNT, CDR2 YYREEE (reference sequence). CDR3 length equals 14 residues. The CDR3 DNA reads TGTGCCAGCAGAGAGATGCTAGCGCCCTACGAGCAGTACTTC. This sequence encodes CASREMLAPYEQYF.

This chain links TRBV29-1 with TRBJ2-1; perhaps TRBD1 as D (5 bases). Germline V lookup: CDR1 SQVTM, CDR2 ANQGSEA. This CDR3 has 14 amino acids. Between the trimmed V and J ends, which lost 4 bases and 0 bases, there was a span of 10 bases. CDR3: CSVVKGYSYNEQFF. The CDR3 nucleotides are TGCAGCGTTGTGAAGGGGTACTCCTACAATGAGCAGTTCTTC.

The rearrangement joins TRBV5-4 to TRBJ1-1; 9 nucleotides align to TRBD1. The CDR3 length is 14 residues. The V and J ends lost 4 bases and 1 base, in that order; junction bases with no gene match: 2. Per the germline V gene, CDR1 is SGHNT and CDR2 is YYREEE (reference sequence). For the CDR3, the DNA is TGTGCCAGCAGCCTGACAGGGGGGAACACTGAAGCTTTCTTT. Encoded protein: CASSLTGGNTEAFF.

This chain uses TRBV6-1 with TRBJ1-2, with 9 bases that match TRBD1. The germline CDR1 and CDR2 sequences are MNHNS and SASEGT. The CDR3 covers 15 residues. J gave up 8 bases and V 6 bases, and 13 bases lay outside the gene matches. CDR3: CASSAYSNTGGGYTF. The CDR3 bases are TGTGCCAGCAGCGCTTATTCTAATACAGGGGGCGGCTACACCTTC.

The chain has TRBV4-1 and TRBJ2-7, with 8 bases that match TRBD2. CDR3 length: 16 amino acids. With 4 bases clipped from V and 7 bases from J, the junction kept 15 bases outside the gene matches. CDR1 and CDR2 (germline): MGHRA, YSYEKL. The CDR3, as DNA: TGCGCCAGCAGCCCAGACAGGACTAGCTCGTCGTGGGAGCAGTACTTC. Translated, it gives CASSPDRTSSSWEQYF.

This sequence joins TRBV6-5 and TRBJ2-7; D might be TRBD1 (6 bases). The V and J ends lost 2 bases and 0 bases respectively, with 11 bases between them. The CDR3 has 15 amino acids. Germline loops: CDR1 MNHEY, CDR2 SVGAGI. Written as DNA, the CDR3 is TGTGCCAGCAGTTACGGTGGACAGCTCTCCTACGAGCAGTACTTC. Its translation: CASSYGGQLSYEQYF.

As for this clone: The junction shows a germline mismatch at one end, possibly a read error. The same CDR3 arises from other DNA sequences in this sample as well. V and J are TRBV29-1 and TRBJ2-3; 7 bases are a match to TRBD2. CDR1 is SQVTM, CDR2 ANQGSEA, per germline. CDR3 length equals 15 residues. CDR3 amino acids: CSVDDRTRRTDTQYF. The CDR3 coding sequence is TGCAGCGTTGACGACCGGACTAGACGCACAGATACGCAGTACTTT.